This T cell receptor (beta chain) was retrieved from a study of identical twins. This clonotype has at least ten counts. The antigen is not known. This CDR3 region has 12 residues. Germline assignment: CDR1 DFQATT and CDR2 SNEGSKA (reference sequence). The V end was cut by 4 bases, the J end by 5 bases, with 9 bases between. Template switching (which added a universal primer site) was used, and cDNA carried unique molecular identifiers. TCRdb called the 5' RACE reads again in MiXCR, with one record for every CDR3 protein. The repertoire holds 150,000 or so distinct CDR3 sequences, with roughly 3.3% as singletons. The study's findings and limits: Findings depended on cross-sectional statistics rather than tracking the same donors.

The chain joins TRBV20-1 to TRBJ2-1; weak D call: TRBD2 (6 bases). The sequencing input was memory T cells sorted from blood. The clonotype originates from a man aged 18 to 35 in good health. The CDR3 region has the DNA TGCAGTGCTACGGACTATCACAATGAGCAGTTCTTC. Translation gives CSATDYHNEQFF.